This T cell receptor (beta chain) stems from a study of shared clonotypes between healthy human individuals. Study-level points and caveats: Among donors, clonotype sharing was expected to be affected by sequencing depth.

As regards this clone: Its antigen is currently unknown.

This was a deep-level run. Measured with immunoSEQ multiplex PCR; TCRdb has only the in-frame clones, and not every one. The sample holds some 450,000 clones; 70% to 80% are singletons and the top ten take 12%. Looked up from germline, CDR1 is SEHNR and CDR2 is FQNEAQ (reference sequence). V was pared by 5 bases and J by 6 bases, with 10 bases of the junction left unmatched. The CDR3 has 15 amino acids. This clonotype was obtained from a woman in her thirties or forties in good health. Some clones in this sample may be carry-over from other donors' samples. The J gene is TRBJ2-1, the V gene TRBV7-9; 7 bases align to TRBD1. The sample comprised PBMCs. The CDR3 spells CASSHSKTGINEQFF. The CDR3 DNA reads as TGTGCCAGCAGCCACAGCAAGACAGGGATCAATGAGCAGTTCTTC.